Sequencing of this T cell receptor (beta chain) was carried out in a study of cytomegalovirus exposure and HLA in healthy donors (dated by TCRdb to the late 2010s). Context from the whole study: An earlier analysis of a few hundred of the donors reported approximately 300 Gb of sequence data and about 120 million unique TCR beta sequences obtained from about 179 million T cells. About 280 gigabases of sequencing data and roughly 80 million unique TCR sequences made up an early release that covered approximately 700 HLA-typed donors. Of the roughly 430 genotyped donors, about 84% fell in the genetic ancestry cluster associated with self-reported Caucasian donors. The study aimed to test whether cataloging public T cell receptors could reveal signatures of past pathogen exposure. The study profiled the T cell repertoires of 666 subjects by immunosequencing and related them to cytomegalovirus serostatus. A separate validation cohort of 100 to 150 different subjects was used in addition to the approximately 640-subject first cohort. To predict cytomegalovirus infection status, the study combined high-throughput TCR immunosequencing, statistical association of individual TCRs with disease status, and machine learning. In a later analysis, previously published TCR beta repertoires from 550 to 750 donors were re-analyzed and high-resolution HLA genotyping was added so that TCR occurrence patterns could be studied. Rather than drawing on any new phenotypic data, the later analysis identified candidate immune exposures from TCR beta sequences and the way those sequences occurred across donors. An earlier analysis of 450 to 750 of the donors used high-throughput TCR beta sequencing to judge whether each TCR beta V gene segment behaved as functional or pseudogenic. Donor age, sex, ethnicity and CMV serostatus were compiled together with the repertoire data. A later genetic analysis took genome-wide SNP genotypes for about 65% of the 666 donors and used that subset as a discovery cohort. All discovery cohort repertoires had been generated on a single sequencing platform. HLA typing included class I and class II loci at four-digit resolution. The number of donors typed differed by locus, with 629-630 for A, B, C, DRB1 and DQB1, roughly 550 for DQA1, about 610 for DPA1, and about 450 for DPB1. Several DR-DQ haplotypes were handled as single units for association and clustering because linkage in the cohort was strong. On average, roughly 240,000 unique TCR beta nucleotide sequences were sequenced per donor among about 400 genotyped donors of the cohort, with roughly 19% of those sequences being non-productive. The study at large found these results: In a later analysis, several top co-occurrence clusters were reported to appear linked to parvovirus B19, influenza, CMV and Epstein-Barr virus. In a later analysis, the rate of TCR association differed among HLA loci, with DRB1 alleles having the most associated TCRs and HLA-C alleles having the fewest. In a later genetic analysis, fewer N-insertions in productive TCRs were reported among donors in an Asian-associated ancestry cluster than the approximately 710-donor mean. Because HLA typing was missing for some donors at each locus, association tests included only the typed subset. Immune exposure information for the cohort was limited to CMV serostatus. Presence/absence analyses assumed roughly uniform sequencing depth across donors, an assumption that may not hold. In this cohort, only TCR beta chains were sequenced, and detectable features were limited by the absence of alpha or paired-chain data. Most CMV-associated TCR beta chains appeared to be HLA-restricted in a later analysis, and the HLA associations seemed to be driven largely by CMV exposure. In a later analysis, some 17,000 TCR beta sequences were associated with specific HLA alleles at a false discovery rate of 0.05. Broadly in line with IMGT annotations, most TCR beta V segments showed up in productive rearrangements about 87% or about 30% of the time in an earlier analysis of several hundred of the donors. According to the authors, the approach could potentially be generalized to other disease states and immunological phenotypes. A further reported finding was that TCR beta sequences accurately predicted the HLA-A and HLA-B alleles for most subjects in the first cohort. When HLA alleles, especially DR and DQ, strongly co-occurred, attributing TCR associations to individual alleles was difficult. Compared with equally common non-associated chains, HLA-associated TCR beta chains in a later analysis were more clonally expanded and had lower generation probabilities. Cytomegalovirus status was reported to be diagnosed by the classifier with high specificity and sensitivity in both the original and validation cohorts. Three of the identified cytomegalovirus-associated TCR beta chains were confirmed in vitro to be specific for cytomegalovirus antigens. Most TCR sequences were seen in very few donors, while some public TCRs were found in many individuals. V-gene and J-gene trimming of TCR beta chains was associated with a missense DCLRE1C variant in a later genetic analysis, and the association was replicated in an independent cohort. Because counts were too low, roughly 18 rarely observed V segments, including chromosome 9 orphons, were left out of the earlier analysis of several hundred of the donors. The sequencing pipeline was judged likely to have produced a cluster of highly shared sequence variants as a technical artifact. A total of 150 to 200 TCR beta chains were listed by the study as associated with cytomegalovirus. Linkage disequilibrium might explain the correlated functional status among segregating V segments, but an unknown experimental factor could not be ruled out.

The method was the immunoSEQ multiplex PCR assay. The multiplex PCR relied on a mix of 60 forward primers for TCR Vbeta segments and 13 reverse primers for TCR Jbeta segments. The CDR3 region of rearranged TCR beta genes was amplified from genomic DNA by a multiplex PCR assay. The Illumina HiSeq System was used to sequence the amplified TCR beta libraries as 87-base-pair reads. Processing in the source paper ran as follows. A later analysis counted 75 million to 100 million unique TCR beta chains across the 670 or so repertoires, and roughly 9.9 million of these chains were shared by at least two donors. To remove PCR and sequencing errors, raw reads were error-corrected and collapsed into unique sequences using a nearest-neighbor algorithm that merged closely related sequences. Alignment of CDR3 sequences to IMGT reference sequences was used to assign V, D and J gene segments. For a sequence to be retained, a match of at least six nucleotides was required to both a V gene segment and a J gene segment. Rearrangements were called productive when the CDR3 lacked stop codons and stayed in frame with V and J; all others were non-productive. Following IMGT convention, CDR3 was defined as the stretch from the second conserved V-encoded cysteine up to the conserved J-encoded phenylalanine. The earlier analysis of a few hundred of the donors excluded sequences that lacked an unambiguous match to a single V gene segment. In an earlier analysis of approximately 500 of the donors, a V segment was called functional when productive rearrangements were above 56.7%, and segregating when the standard deviation between donors exceeded 5%. A statistical classification framework was developed to diagnose cytomegalovirus status using the catalog of TCR beta chain sequences. In a later analysis, TCR nucleotide sequences were compared against IMGT/GENE-DB human TR gene sequences so that V and J genes could be assigned. In a later analysis, CDR3 sequences and most-parsimonious VDJ recombination scenarios were assigned using the TCRdist pipeline. In a later analysis, each TCR beta chain was defined by its CDR3 amino acid sequence together with its V-gene family, and reads lacking a unique V-gene family were excluded. In a later analysis, around 650 highly shared, low-generation-probability nucleotide sequences were removed to address suspected cross-contamination and a sequencing artifact. In a later analysis, a clonal expansion index for each public chain was calculated from normalized within-repertoire ranks of inferred template counts. In a later analysis, generation probabilities were computed using a VDJ recombination model fitted to out-of-frame rearrangements, and the results were checked against IGoR. In a later analysis, hypergeometric tests were used to score TCR-TCR, TCR-HLA and TCR-CMV co-occurrence, with a repertoire-size bias correction applied to TCR pairs. False discovery rates were estimated in a later analysis by permuting HLA or CMV assignments 20 times. In a later analysis, co-occurring TCRs were grouped using DBSCAN, with TCRdist sequence similarity added in when clustering inside HLA-allele-positive subsets. Co-occurrence clustering excluded repertoires with fewer than 30,000 or more than 120,000 public chains, plus five with anomalous nucleotide sharing. TCRdb carries this immuneACCESS record with in-frame sequences only. Its versions omit some clonotypes, under half of them owing to an unresolved V gene in the studies checked, with the rest unexplained. V, J and clone size are taken as reported in that table, and D and trimming were inferred from the DNA itself. The sample data list more than 150,000 clones, and around 80% of these were observed just once. The ten most abundant clones make up 1.5% to 1.7% of the sample.

The cohort was made up of 500 to 800 healthy bone marrow donors. At the time of sampling, every cohort member was nominally healthy, though immune exposures that went unrecorded were likely present. The donor was CMV seronegative and belonged to the group of several hundred seronegative cohort members. Each donor provided a peripheral blood sample, and peripheral blood mononuclear cells were used for TCR beta sequencing. Genomic DNA extraction from the blood cell samples was performed with the Qiagen DNeasy Blood Extraction Kit. In regard to this clone: What this receptor recognizes is not known. No clone much larger than this one lies a single base away; base qualities are absent.

The clonotype comes from a man aged 40-49 years in good health and CMV-seronegative. The sequencing input was PBMCs.

The sequenced DNA: TGTGCCAGCAGTGAAGAGAGGGATAGCGGGACGGGGGCTACGCCGCATGAGACCCAGTACTTC. It specifies CASSEERDSGTGATPHETQYF. The rearranged chain carries TRBV2 and TRBJ2-5, with 8 bases matching TRBD2. V is pruned by 1 base and J by 5 bases, leaving 24 bases of the junction without a gene match. The CDR3, from cysteine to phenylalanine, totals 21 residues. Of the read, only the CDR3 DNA is kept; its 63 bases are in frame from base 1. CDR1 SNHLY and CDR2 FYNNEI are derived from the germline V gene.